Each of the 27 T cell receptor beta chains below was sequenced from the same sample in a study of CD4 T cells in relation to SARS-CoV-2 and coronaviruses. Profiling relied on immunoSEQ multiplex PCR, and the TCRdb table lists in-frame clones only, not all of them. The sample contains 36,000 or so clones, 75% to 85% of which appear only once. Which antigens these TCRs recognize remains unknown. What was sequenced was memory CD4+ T cells from PBMCs, cultured in vitro. All receptors derive from an adult with COVID-19.

The chain recombines TRBV12-3 or TRBV12-4 with TRBJ1-1, with D possibly TRBD1 on 5 matching bases. The CDR3 consists of 13 residues. V was shortened by 4 bases and J by 4 bases, with 10 bases between the two germline ends. The CDR3 reads CASSSGVATEAFF. The CDR3 DNA reads as TGTGCCAGCAGTTCGGGGGTGGCCACTGAAGCTTTCTTT.

This clone was detected a few times. V gene TRBV24-1 combines with J gene TRBJ2-2; TRBD2 matches at 11 bases. There are 16 residues in the CDR3. Germline values: CDR1 KGHDR, CDR2 SFDVKD. V shed 3 bases, J shed 5 bases, and the junction held 4 bases outside the gene matches. CDR3 in DNA: TGTGCCACCAGTGATCTAGCGGGAGGTGAGACCGGGGAGCTGTTTTTT. It is translated as CATSDLAGGETGELFF.

The chain joins TRBV7-2 to TRBJ2-7, with TRBD2 identical over 11 bases. The V gene end was trimmed by 6 bases and the J gene end by 5 bases; junction bases not matched to a gene: 12. CDR1 and CDR2 from the germline V gene are SGHTA and FQGNSA. The CDR3 covers 16 residues. CDR3 loop: CASSFRPGLAANEQYF. Written as DNA, the CDR3 is TGTGCCAGCAGTTTCCGACCGGGACTAGCGGCAAACGAGCAGTACTTC.

The rearrangement uses TRBV25-1 and TRBJ2-7; 7 bases match TRBD1. After removal of 6 bases from V and 1 base from J, the junction contained 6 bases not matched to a gene. This CDR3 is 14 amino acids long. Germline V lookup: CDR1 MGHDK, CDR2 SYGVNS. The DNA of the CDR3 is TGTGCCAGCAGAGTGTCGGGACAGTCCTACGAGCAGTACTTC. It codes for CASRVSGQSYEQYF.

The gene calls are TRBV9 and TRBJ2-7; D might be TRBD2 (6 bases). CDR1 and CDR2 (germline): SGDLS, YYNGEE. This CDR3 is built from 15 residues. V was clipped by 0 bases and J by 3 bases, with 13 bases between them. The DNA for the CDR3 is TGTGCCAGCAGCGTAGAGTCCACGGGAGTCTACGAGCAGTACTTC. Translation gives CASSVESTGVYEQYF.

Here the CDR3 reads CASSFGQTGELFF. DNA for the CDR3: TGTGCCAGCAGCTTCGGCCAGACCGGGGAGCTGTTTTTT. The V call is TRBV5-6, the J call TRBJ2-2, with no clear D. V lost 2 bases, J lost 5 bases, and 7 bases lay in between. Germline loops: CDR1 SGHDT, CDR2 YYEEEE. This CDR3 has 13 residues.

This chain joins TRBV4-1 and TRBJ2-5; no reliable D call. From germline, CDR1 is MGHRA and CDR2 YSYEKL. V was clipped by 0 bases and J by 0 bases, with 14 bases between them. This CDR3 has 17 amino acids. CDR3 protein: CASSQERVSANQETQYF. CDR3 DNA: TGCGCCAGCAGCCAAGAGAGAGTTTCAGCAAACCAAGAGACCCAGTACTTC.

The genes are TRBV28 and TRBJ1-5; tentatively, D is TRBD1 (5 bases). From germline, CDR1 is MDHEN and CDR2 SYDVKM. The CDR3 is 14 amino acids. Between the trimmed V and J ends, which lost 8 bases and 0 bases, there was a span of 11 bases. CDR3 DNA: TGTGCCAGCTCACGACAGTTTAGCAATCAGCCCCAGCATTTT. Amino acid sequence: CASSRQFSNQPQHF.

The J gene is TRBJ1-1, the V gene TRBV5-1, with TRBD1 as a possible D gene (5 bases). Between the trimmed V and J ends, which lost 3 bases and 2 bases, there was a span of 14 bases. In germline, CDR1 is SGHRS, CDR2 YFSETQ. This CDR3 has 15 amino acids. Here the CDR3 DNA reads TGCGCCAGCAGCTCCCCGACGGGACTAAACACTGAAGCTTTCTTT. This sequence encodes CASSSPTGLNTEAFF.

The chain uses TRBV20-1 and TRBJ2-5, with D perhaps matching TRBD1 or TRBD2 (5 bases each). V lost 3 bases and J 5 bases, leaving 16 bases between the germline ends. CDR1 DFQATT and CDR2 SNEGSKA come from the germline V gene (reference sequence). The length of the CDR3 is 14 residues. CDR3 sequence: CSASTGTQRETQYF. The DNA of the CDR3 is TGCAGTGCTAGTACCGGGACGCAAAGGGAGACCCAGTACTTC.

The V and J genes are TRBV7-9 and TRBJ2-1; no firm D call. The CDR3 is 12 residues long. Trimming took off 1 base at V and 9 bases at J, with 7 bases between the two ends. Per the germline V gene, CDR1 is SEHNR and CDR2 is FQNEAQ (reference sequence). The CDR3 coding sequence is TGTGCCAGCAGCTTAGATCGGGTTGAGCAGTTCTTC. Amino acid sequence: CASSLDRVEQFF.

The J gene is TRBJ1-3, the V gene TRBV3-1 (or the pseudogene TRBV3-2), with no clear D. The CDR3 consists of 14 residues. V shed 1 base and J shed 0 bases, with 4 bases lying between them. Germline CDR1 LGHDT, CDR2 YNNKEL (reference sequence). CDR3 residues: CASSQGSSGNTIYF. CDR3 in DNA: TGTGCCAGCAGCCAAGGATCCTCTGGAAACACCATATATTTT.

V usage is TRBV15 and J usage is TRBJ2-2, with 8 bases identical to TRBD2. The CDR3 is 16 residues long. The ends lost 8 bases at V and 2 bases at J; junction bases unmatched: 10. Germline V gene lookup returns CDR1 LNHNV and CDR2 YYDKDF (reference sequence). The chain's CDR3 is CATSSGGAPNTGELFF. As DNA, the CDR3 is TGTGCCACCTCTTCGGGGGGGGCGCCTAACACCGGGGAGCTGTTTTTT.

The rearrangement uses TRBV27 and TRBJ1-2, with 8 bases aligning to TRBD1. Germline V gene sequence: CDR1 MNHEY, CDR2 SMNVEV (reference sequence). V shed 2 bases, J shed 7 bases, and the junction held 9 bases outside the gene matches. This CDR3 has 15 residues. DNA for the CDR3: TGTGCCAGCAGTTTAGACATCAGGGGGCGGAGTGGCTACACCTTC. Amino acids: CASSLDIRGRSGYTF.

As DNA, the CDR3 is TGTGCCAGCAAAGGGGAGGGGAAGACCCAGTACTTC. This encodes CASKGEGKTQYF. This chain uses TRBV6-5 with TRBJ2-5; TRBD2 matches 7 bases. With V trimmed by 7 bases and J by 6 bases, 5 bases remained unmatched. From germline, CDR1 is MNHEY and CDR2 SVGAGI. This CDR3 is 12 amino acids long.

This chain joins TRBV6-5 and TRBJ1-2; D is uncertain. Germline assignment: CDR1 MNHEY and CDR2 SVGAGI. This CDR3 has 15 amino acids. Trimming removed 6 bases at V and 0 bases at J, with 14 bases between. The CDR3 bases are TGTGCCAGCAGCGTGACCGGAGTAGCTAACTATGGCTACACCTTC. This encodes CASSVTGVANYGYTF.

This sequence joins TRBV5-1 and TRBJ2-3; 10 bases line up with TRBD2. This CDR3 contains 15 residues. Germline CDR1 reads SGHRS; CDR2 reads YFSETQ. The V gene end was trimmed by 0 bases and the J gene end by 5 bases; junction bases not matched to a gene: 3. The CDR3 region is CASSLASSGRDTQYF. The CDR3 DNA follows: TGCGCCAGCAGCTTGGCCTCTAGCGGGAGAGATACGCAGTATTTT. Supplemented by reference TRBV5-1 and TRBJ2-3, the full variable domain reads KAGVTQTPRYLIKTRGQQVTLSCSPISGHRSVSWYQQTPGQGLQFLFEYFSETQRNKGNFPGRFSGRQFSNSRSEMNVSTLELGDSALYLCASSLASSGRDTQYFGPGTRLTVL.

The genes are TRBV9 and TRBJ2-3; no clear D gene. The germline gives CDR1 SGDLS, CDR2 YYNGEE. This CDR3 is built from 14 residues. The ends were cut back, 5 bases at V and 3 bases at J, with 13 bases in the middle. The CDR3 region is CASRGSGATDTQYF. As DNA, the CDR3 is TGTGCCAGCAGGGGAAGTGGAGCGACAGATACGCAGTATTTT.

This chain joins TRBV13 and TRBJ1-1; D perhaps matches TRBD1 (5 bases). This CDR3 comprises 12 residues. Trimming removed 5 bases from V and 5 bases from J, with 9 bases in between. The V gene's germline CDR1 is PRHDT and CDR2 FYEKMQ (reference sequence). CDR3 coding DNA: TGTGCCAGCAGCCTGGGGCAGACTGAAGCTTTCTTT. Translating it yields CASSLGQTEAFF.

The rearrangement links TRBV7-9 to TRBJ1-6; 7 bases are a match to TRBD1. CDR3 length: 15 residues. V gave up 1 base and J gave up 7 bases; unmatched junction bases: 4. Germline assignment: CDR1 SEHNR and CDR2 FQNEAQ (reference sequence). The CDR3 nucleotides read TGTGCCAGCAGCTTAGTAGGGACAGAGAATTCACCCCTCCACTTT. Protein sequence: CASSLVGTENSPLHF. The whole variable domain, remainder taken from reference TRBV7-9 and TRBJ1-6, is DTGVSQNPRHKITKRGQNVTFRCDPISEHNRLYWYRQTLGQGPEFLTYFQNEAQLEKSRLLSDRFSAERPKGSFSTLEIQRTEQGDSAMYLCASSLVGTENSPLHFGNGTRLTVT.

The gene calls are TRBV30 and TRBJ1-2, with D unclear. CDR1 and CDR2 from the germline V gene are GTSNPN and SVGIG (reference sequence). Trimming pared 4 bases from V and 2 bases from J, leaving 20 bases between. The CDR3 sequence is 16 residues long. The CDR3 reads CAWNGVSRILNYGYTF. The CDR3 DNA reads as TGTGCCTGGAACGGCGTAAGCAGAATCTTAAACTATGGCTACACCTTC.

This chain links TRBV15 with TRBJ2-7, with 7 bases lining up with TRBD1. This CDR3 is built from 16 residues. The trim removed 2 bases at V and 1 base at J, leaving 8 bases unmatched. Per the germline V gene, CDR1 is LNHNV and CDR2 is YYDKDF (reference sequence). CDR3 region: CATSRYDRARSYEQYF. CDR3 nucleotide sequence: TGTGCCACCAGCAGATACGACAGGGCCCGATCCTACGAGCAGTACTTC. The full variable domain, completed using reference TRBV15 and TRBJ2-7, is DAMVIQNPRYQVTQFGKPVTLSCSQTLNHNVMYWYQQKSSQAPKLLFHYYDKDFNNEADTPDNFQSRRPNTSFCFLDIRSPGLGDTAMYLCATSRYDRARSYEQYFGPGTRLTVT.

This sequence joins TRBV3-1 (or the pseudogene TRBV3-2) and TRBJ1-4; the match to TRBD1 covers 9 bases. V dropped 7 bases and J dropped 0; count of bases not matched to a gene: 9. Per germline, CDR1 LGHDT and CDR2 YNNKEL (reference sequence). The CDR3 length is 17 residues. The CDR3, as DNA: TGTGCCAGCACCCTTGCGGGACAGGGAACAACTAATGAAAAACTGTTTTTT. This codes for CASTLAGQGTTNEKLFF.

This chain connects TRBV28 to TRBJ1-5, with TRBD1 as a possible D gene (5 bases). V was cut by 1 base and J by 1 base, with 11 bases left in between. The germline V gene encodes CDR1 MDHEN and CDR2 SYDVKM. The CDR3 is 16 residues long. The CDR3 reads CASSLFRVASNQPQHF. The CDR3 coding sequence is TGTGCCAGCAGTTTATTCAGGGTGGCCAGCAATCAGCCCCAGCATTTT.

The rearrangement links TRBV6-6 to TRBJ2-1; tentatively, D is TRBD1 (5 bases). Per germline, CDR1 MNHNY and CDR2 SVGAGI (reference sequence). Trimming took off 7 bases at V and 0 bases at J, with 13 bases between the two ends. This CDR3 comprises 15 residues. The CDR3 region has the DNA TGTGCCAGCAACGCCCACAGGAGCTCCTACAATGAGCAGTTCTTC. Encoded protein: CASNAHRSSYNEQFF.

V and J are TRBV18 and TRBJ2-7; the D gene is possibly TRBD1 (6 bases). This CDR3 has 13 amino acids. Looked up from germline, CDR1 is KGHSH and CDR2 is LQKENI. Between the trimmed V and J ends, which lost 6 bases and 0 bases, there was a span of 9 bases. CDR3 sequence reads: CASSQQGSYEQYF. CDR3 in DNA: TGTGCCAGCTCTCAACAGGGCTCCTACGAGCAGTACTTC.

The chain links TRBV7-2 to TRBJ1-1; 8 bases match TRBD1. The CDR3 covers 16 residues. J was trimmed by 5 bases and V by 2 bases; bases with no gene match: 10. The germline gives CDR1 SGHTA, CDR2 FQGNSA. The CDR3 bases are TGTGCCAGCAGCTTATTTCAGGGGGCTGGGAAAACTGAAGCTTTCTTT. It is translated as CASSLFQGAGKTEAFF.